Here is one TCR beta chain with its context. The antigen is not known. The data derive from a study of OX40 agonist ivuxolimab in advanced cancers. Study results and limitations: At 0.1 to 3.0 mg/kg, CD4+ and CD8+ blood T cells expanded clonally by week 6.

Measured with immunoSEQ multiplex PCR; TCRdb has only the in-frame clones, and not every one. Here the sample spans 60,000 to 75,000 clones, about 89% being singletons. The sequencing used CD4+ or CD8+ T cells sorted from blood, collected in a trial of the OX40 agonist ivuxolimab. This receptor was identified in an adult with an advanced solid tumor such as melanoma, head and neck, liver or kidney cancer.

The CDR3 DNA reads as TGTGCCAGCAGACACGAAAGCACCGGGACAGGGACATACGAGCAGTACTTC. Protein: CASRHESTGTGTYEQYF. The chain joins TRBV5-8 to TRBJ2-7, with 9 bases lining up with TRBD1. Germline V lookup: CDR1 SGHTS, CDR2 YDEGEE. The V and J ends lost 5 bases and 4 bases, in that order; junction bases with no gene match: 16. The CDR3 is made up of 17 amino acids.